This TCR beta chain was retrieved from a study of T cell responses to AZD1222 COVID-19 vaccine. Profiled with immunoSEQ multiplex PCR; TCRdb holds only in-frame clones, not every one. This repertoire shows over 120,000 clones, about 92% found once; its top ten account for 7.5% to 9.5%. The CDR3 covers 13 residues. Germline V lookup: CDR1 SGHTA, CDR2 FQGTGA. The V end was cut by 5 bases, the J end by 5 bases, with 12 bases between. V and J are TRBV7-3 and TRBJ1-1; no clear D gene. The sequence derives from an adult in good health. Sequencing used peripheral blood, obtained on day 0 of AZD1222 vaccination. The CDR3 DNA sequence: TGTGCCAGCAGCCAAGGACCTTGGACTGAAGCTTTCTTT. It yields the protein CASSQGPWTEAFF. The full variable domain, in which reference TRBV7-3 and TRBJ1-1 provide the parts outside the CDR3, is GAGVSQTPSNKVTEKGKYVELRCDPISGHTALYWYRQSLGQGPEFLIYFQGTGAADDSGLPNDRFFAVRPEGSVSTLKIQRTERGDSAVYLCASSQGPWTEAFFGQGTRLTVV.